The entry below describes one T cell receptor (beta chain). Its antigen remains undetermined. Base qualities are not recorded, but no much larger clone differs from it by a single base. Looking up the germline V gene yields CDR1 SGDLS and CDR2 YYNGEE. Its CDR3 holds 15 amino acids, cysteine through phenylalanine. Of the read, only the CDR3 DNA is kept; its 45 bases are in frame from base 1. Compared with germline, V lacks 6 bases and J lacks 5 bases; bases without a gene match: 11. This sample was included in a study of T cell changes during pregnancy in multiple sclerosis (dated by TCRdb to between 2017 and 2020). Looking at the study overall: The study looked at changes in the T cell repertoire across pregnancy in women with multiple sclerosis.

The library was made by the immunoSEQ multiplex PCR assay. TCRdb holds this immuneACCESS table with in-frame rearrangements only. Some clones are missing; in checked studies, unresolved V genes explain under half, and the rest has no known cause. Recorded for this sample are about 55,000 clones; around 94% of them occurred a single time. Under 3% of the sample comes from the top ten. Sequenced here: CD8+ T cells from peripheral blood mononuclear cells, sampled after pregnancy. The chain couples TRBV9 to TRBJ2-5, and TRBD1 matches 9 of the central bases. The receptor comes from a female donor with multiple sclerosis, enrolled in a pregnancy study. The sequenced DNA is TGTGCCAGCACCGGGGGGACAGGGCGGGCGGAGACCCAGTACTTC. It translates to CASTGGTGRAETQYF.